The entry below describes one T cell receptor (beta chain). What it recognizes is unknown. The data were obtained in a study of shared clonotypes between healthy human individuals. Findings and caveats of the study: Among non-shared clonotypes, generation probabilities were lower than among those shared by all four donors.

Germline assignment: CDR1 MNHEY and CDR2 SVGAGI. The length of the CDR3 is 12 residues. Trimming removed 4 bases at V and 6 bases at J, with 6 bases between. Original handling: Filtering differed because ImmunoSEQ produced junction-only sequences that carried no quality scores. Method: immunoSEQ multiplex PCR; TCRdb's copy keeps in-frame clones and lacks some. The D gene and trimming were derived from the DNA, and the V and J assignments and clone size from that table. The repertoire includes millions of clones, about 95% of them detected once, and roughly 0.13% sits in the top ten. The sample taken for sequencing was naive CD4+ T cells sorted from blood. Subset reported: CD45RA+ positively selected. This chain links TRBV6-5 with TRBJ2-2; no firm D call. This TCR was sampled from a young man in good health. CDR3 in DNA: TGTGCCAGCAGTTCCCTTGCCGGGGAGCTGTTTTTT. It codes for CASSSLAGELFF.